Below, 10 T cell receptor beta chains from the same sample are listed, as sequenced in a study of vaccination and CD4 T cells after COVID-19. Specified treatment: approximately nine-day PBMC culture with coronavirus spike peptide pools or control peptides (ViraFEST assay). Which antigens these TCRs recognize remains unknown. The Oncomine TCR Beta short-read assay generated sequence data from the DNA of cultured CD4+ T cells. TCRdb itself ran the PCR reads through MiXCR, one entry per CDR3 protein. The sample includes fewer than 13,000 distinct CDR3 sequences, over 55% of them seen just once. The sequencing sample was made of CD4+ T cells from blood, cultured in vitro. Source of these receptors: a human donor who had recovered from COVID-19.

This chain links TRBV11-3 with TRBJ2-3; 9 nucleotides match TRBD1. This CDR3 has 17 amino acids. With V trimmed by 5 bases and J by 1 base, 10 bases remained unmatched. Germline CDR1 SGHNT, CDR2 YENEEA. The CDR3 loop is CASSKDRGSRRTDTQYF. The CDR3 bases are TGTGCCAGCAGCAAGGACAGGGGATCCCGCCGCACAGATACGCAGTATTTT.

The J gene is TRBJ1-6, the V gene TRBV6-2 or TRBV6-3, with D unresolved. V lost 6 bases, J lost 7 bases, and 10 bases lay in between. The CDR3 spans 13 residues. CDR1 is MNHEY, CDR2 SVGEGT, per germline. The CDR3 nucleotides read TGTGCCAGCAGGGCCGTGGGGAATTCACCCCTCCACTTT. Protein: CASRAVGNSPLHF.

The chain links TRBV6-1 to TRBJ1-2; D is ambiguous. CDR1 is MNHNS and CDR2 is SASEGT in the germline V gene. The germline V and J ends were trimmed by 6 bases and 4 bases, with 21 bases remaining between them. This CDR3 region has 16 residues. The CDR3 loop is CASSGGEGRAFYGYTF. The CDR3 DNA reads as TGTGCCAGCAGCGGTGGGGAAGGCCGGGCATTCTATGGCTACACCTTC.

This clonotype turned up a few times. The V and J genes are TRBV10-3 and TRBJ1-5; TRBD1 matches at 8 bases. This CDR3 has 13 amino acids. Unmatched junction bases numbered 11, after V lost 10 bases and J lost 9 bases. CDR1 is ENHRY and CDR2 is SYGVKD in the germline V gene. The CDR3 bases are TGTGCCACCCACAGGGGGTCCATGGGGCCCCAGCATTTT. It encodes CATHRGSMGPQHF.

This rearrangement joins TRBV6-5 to TRBJ2-7; 12 nucleotides line up with TRBD1. The junction had 7 bases not matched to a gene; V was cut back by 0 bases and J by 7 bases. From germline, CDR1 is MNHEY and CDR2 SVGAGI. This CDR3 is 16 amino acids long. CDR3 protein: CASSYSRGQGAHEQYF. In nucleotides, the CDR3 is TGTGCCAGCAGTTACTCGAGGGGACAGGGGGCGCATGAGCAGTACTTC.

This chain uses TRBV7-9 with TRBJ2-5; D is unclear. Germline V CDR1 and CDR2: SEHNR, FQNEAQ (reference sequence). V lost 0 bases and J 4 bases, leaving 18 bases between the germline ends. The CDR3 spans 17 residues. The CDR3 DNA follows: TGTGCCAGCAGCTTAGCCCATATTGCACTCGGGCGAGAGACCCAGTACTTC. Translating it yields CASSLAHIALGRETQYF.

The genes are TRBV12-3 or TRBV12-4 and TRBJ2-5; no definite D call. The CDR3 length is 11 residues. Trimming removed 2 bases from V and 3 bases from J, with 1 base in between. This chain's CDR3 is CASSLKETQYF. The CDR3 nucleotides are TGTGCCAGCAGTTTAAAAGAGACCCAGTACTTC.

Here the CDR3 DNA reads TGTGCCAGCAGGAGAGCGGGGGGCACCTACGAGCAGTACTTC. Translating it yields CASRRAGGTYEQYF. The V gene is TRBV6-2 or TRBV6-3, the J gene TRBJ2-7; 9 bases fit TRBD2. The germline V gene has CDR1 MNHEY and CDR2 SVGEGT. After removal of 6 bases from V and 2 bases from J, the junction contained 5 bases not matched to a gene. The CDR3 contains 14 residues.

In this sample, this clonotype turned up a few times. V is TRBV5-4 and J is TRBJ1-2, with a tentative D call TRBD1 (5 bases). The germline V gene has CDR1 SGHNT and CDR2 YYREEE (reference sequence). The CDR3 spans 15 residues. V was pared by 0 bases and J by 5 bases, with 14 bases between. In DNA, the CDR3 is TGTGCCAGCAGCTTGGCTGAGGCAGGGAGGTATGGCTACACCTTC. It encodes CASSLAEAGRYGYTF.

The table lists this clonotype with a few counts. The genes are TRBV19 and TRBJ1-2; D is uncertain. Germline V gene lookup returns CDR1 LNHDA and CDR2 SQIVND (reference sequence). The V end was cut by 1 base, the J end by 3 bases, with 6 bases between. The CDR3 has 13 residues. This CDR3 is CASSIGLDYGYTF. The CDR3 DNA follows: TGTGCCAGTAGTATAGGGCTGGACTATGGCTACACCTTC.